Listed below are T cell receptor beta chains from one sample, sequenced in a study of shared clonotypes between healthy human individuals. Profiled with immunoSEQ multiplex PCR; TCRdb holds only in-frame clones, not every one. The top ten clones hold approximately 0.35% of a sample with some 2.4 million clones, 80% to 95% of them seen once. Material: naive CD4+ T cells from PBMCs. The source is a man between 18 and 29 years old in good health. Some clones in this sample may be carry-over from other donors' samples. Each CDR3 is given with its conserved first and last residue. Each record gives: J gene, V gene, clone size, D gene, CDR3 protein, CDR3 DNA. The D gene is left open where the match is weak. A clone size is listed for some rows: how often the clone was seen (once, few, many), or a class if it is expanded.

TRBJ2-1 | TRBV21-1 | - | - | CASSNTKGGDSYNEQFF | TGTGCCAGCAGCAACACCAAGGGGGGTGACAGTTACAATGAGCAGTTCTTC
TRBJ2-3 | TRBV5-6 | - | - | CASSRDGFTDTQYF | TGTGCCAGCAGCAGGGACGGCTTCACAGATACGCAGTATTTT
TRBJ2-7 | TRBV7-9 | - | - | CASSLVTGSYEQYF | TGTGCCAGCAGCTTAGTGACGGGTTCTTACGAGCAGTACTTC
TRBJ2-2 | TRBV29-1 | few | - | CSVEGNTGELFF | TGCAGCGTTGAGGGGAACACCGGGGAGCTGTTTTTT
TRBJ2-5 | TRBV9 | few | - | CASSVGQFQETQYF | TGTGCCAGCAGCGTAGGTCAGTTCCAAGAGACCCAGTACTTC
TRBJ1-2 | TRBV19 | - | - | CASSDSTEYGYTF | TGTGCCAGTAGTGACAGTACGGAGTATGGCTACACCTTC
TRBJ2-6 | TRBV4-1 | - | - | CASSQEKYRVTLLGANVLTF | TGCGCCAGCAGCCAAGAGAAGTACAGGGTGACACTCCTCGGGGCCAACGTCCTGACTTTC
TRBJ1-5 | TRBV6-5 | - | - | CASRHRASQPQHF | TGTGCCAGCAGACACAGGGCGTCTCAGCCCCAGCATTTT
TRBJ2-6 | TRBV5-1 | - | - | CASSLDASGANVLTF | TGCGCCAGCAGCTTGGACGCGTCTGGGGCCAACGTCCTGACTTTC
TRBJ2-1 | TRBV5-8 | - | TRBD2 | CASSKGLAGYNEQFF | TGTGCCAGCAGCAAGGGACTAGCGGGCTACAATGAGCAGTTCTTC
TRBJ2-3 | TRBV11-3 | - | - | CASSLGGSNTDTQYF | TGTGCCAGCAGCTTAGGCGGGTCTAACACAGATACGCAGTATTTT
TRBJ2-7 | TRBV27 | - | - | CASSSLGPGREQYF | TGTGCCAGCAGTTCATTAGGTCCTGGACGCGAGCAGTACTTC
TRBJ1-2 | TRBV7-2 | - | - | CASSPFGRTANTKNYGYTF | TGTGCCAGCAGCCCCTTTGGCAGGACAGCAAATACTAAGAACTATGGCTACACCTTC
TRBJ1-2 | TRBV11-2 | once | - | CASSSTDNYGYTF | TGTGCCAGCAGCTCGACGGATAACTATGGCTACACCTTC
TRBJ2-1 | TRBV11-3 | - | TRBD2 | CASSSGLAGVDEQFF | TGTGCCAGCAGCTCGGGACTAGCGGGAGTCGATGAGCAGTTCTTC
TRBJ2-7 | TRBV11-2 | - | - | CASRAGQSYEQYF | TGTGCCAGCAGAGCGGGACAGTCCTACGAGCAGTACTTC
TRBJ1-5 | TRBV6-6 | - | - | CASRGLVVAQPQHF | TGTGCCAGCAGGGGTTTGGTGGTCGCACAGCCCCAGCATTTT
TRBJ1-4 | TRBV15 | - | - | CATRDRVAGEKLFF | TGTGCCACCAGGGATCGGGTTGCAGGTGAAAAACTGTTTTTT
TRBJ2-1 | TRBV18 | - | - | CASSPSETLSYNEQFF | TGTGCCAGCTCACCATCGGAGACTCTCTCCTACAATGAGCAGTTCTTC
TRBJ1-1 | TRBV29-1 | - | - | CSVASGRTEAFF | TGCAGCGTTGCCTCGGGGAGAACTGAAGCTTTCTTT
TRBJ2-1 | TRBV28 | - | - | CASSSGQLADGEQFF | TGTGCCAGCAGTTCGGGGCAATTAGCCGACGGGGAGCAGTTCTTC
TRBJ1-5 | TRBV6-5 | - | - | CASSYSKGSNQPQHF | TGTGCCAGCAGTTACTCGAAAGGGAGCAATCAGCCCCAGCATTTT
TRBJ2-1 | TRBV11-3 | - | TRBD2 | CASSLRGLAGFNEQFF | TGTGCCAGCAGCTTAAGGGGACTAGCGGGATTCAATGAGCAGTTCTTC
TRBJ2-7 | TRBV28 | once | TRBD2 | CASTSRGRGSDEQYF | TGTGCCAGCACCTCCCGCGGGAGGGGTTCGGACGAGCAGTACTTC
TRBJ1-1 | TRBV14 | - | - | CASSHLYSRTRGTEAFF | TGTGCCAGCAGCCACCTATACTCCCGGACACGCGGCACTGAAGCTTTCTTT
TRBJ1-1 | TRBV5-1 | - | TRBD1 | CASSPGPGGTEAFF | TGCGCCAGCAGCCCAGGACCAGGGGGGACTGAAGCTTTCTTT
TRBJ2-7 | TRBV6-1 | - | TRBD1 | CASTVRDRGDEQYF | TGTGCCAGCACGGTTCGGGACAGGGGCGACGAGCAGTACTTC
TRBJ2-5 | TRBV7-2 | - | - | CASSLSRETETQYF | TGTGCCAGCAGCTTATCGCGAGAAACAGAGACCCAGTACTTC
TRBJ2-7 | TRBV27 | few | TRBD1 | CASGPDRDVYHEQYF | TGTGCCAGCGGACCTGACAGGGACGTATACCACGAGCAGTACTTC
TRBJ2-6 | TRBV5-4 | - | - | CASSLRVAQGANVLTF | TGTGCCAGCAGCTTGAGGGTAGCTCAAGGGGCCAACGTCCTGACTTTC
TRBJ2-7 | TRBV7-8 | - | TRBD2 | CASSPSGNPYEQYF | TGTGCCAGCAGCCCTAGCGGGAATCCCTACGAGCAGTACTTC
TRBJ2-3 | TRBV5-1 | once | TRBD2 | CASSVGLAVSTDTQYF | TGCGCCAGCAGCGTGGGACTAGCGGTAAGCACAGATACGCAGTATTTT
TRBJ2-1 | TRBV7-9 | - | TRBD2 | CASSLGRTSGRNEQFF | TGTGCCAGCAGCTTAGGACGGACTAGCGGGAGGAATGAGCAGTTCTTC
TRBJ2-3 | TRBV11-3 | - | TRBD2 | CASSLGASGRADTQYF | TGTGCCAGCAGCTTAGGGGCTAGCGGGAGGGCAGATACGCAGTATTTT
TRBJ2-7 | TRBV21-1 | - | - | CASSKKSTSGIYEQYF | TGTGCCAGCAGCAAAAAGTCAACTAGCGGGATCTACGAGCAGTACTTC
TRBJ2-7 | TRBV27 | - | TRBD2 | CASSLVATSGRYEQYF | TGTGCCAGCAGTTTAGTCGCGACTAGCGGGAGATACGAGCAGTACTTC
TRBJ2-4 | TRBV4-3 | - | - | CASSQASGRQNKGIQYF | TGCGCCAGCAGCCAAGCCTCGGGTCGCCAAAACAAAGGCATTCAGTACTTC
TRBJ2-7 | TRBV27 | - | - | CASSLYRTSYEQYF | TGTGCCAGCAGTTTATACAGGACCTCCTACGAGCAGTACTTC
TRBJ2-1 | TRBV5-1 | - | TRBD1 | CASSLERGHNEQFF | TGCGCCAGCAGCTTGGAAAGGGGGCACAATGAGCAGTTCTTC
TRBJ1-4 | TRBV7-6 | once | TRBD1 | CASSTRTGTGRPATNEKLFF | TGTGCCAGCAGCACACGAACCGGGACAGGGAGGCCAGCAACTAATGAAAAACTGTTTTTT
TRBJ2-3 | TRBV7-3 | - | TRBD2 | CASSLGTSGSTDTQYF | TGTGCCAGCAGCTTAGGAACTAGCGGTAGCACAGATACGCAGTATTTT
TRBJ1-1 | TRBV6-5 | - | - | CASTWGPGATEAFF | TGTGCCAGCACCTGGGGGCCGGGGGCCACTGAAGCTTTCTTT
TRBJ1-4 | TRBV30 | - | TRBD1 | CAWTRGREKLFF | TGTGCCTGGACCAGGGGGAGGGAAAAACTGTTTTTT
TRBJ1-3 | TRBV11-2 | once | - | CASNRDSGTIYF | TGTGCCAGTAACAGGGATAGCGGCACCATATATTTT
TRBJ1-1 | TRBV28 | - | - | CASSFRGRGTEAFF | TGTGCCAGCAGTTTTAGGGGACGGGGCACTGAAGCTTTCTTT
TRBJ2-7 | TRBV6-6 | - | - | CASSYSTLAAYEQYF | TGTGCCAGCAGTTACTCGACACTAGCCGCCTACGAGCAGTACTTC
TRBJ2-3 | TRBV6-1 | - | - | CASSEMRGDTQYF | TGTGCCAGCAGCGAAATGAGGGGGGATACGCAGTATTTT
TRBJ2-2 | TRBV13 | - | TRBD1 | CASSSGTGGTGELFF | TGTGCCAGCAGCTCCGGGACAGGGGGCACCGGGGAGCTGTTTTTT
TRBJ2-7 | TRBV7-8 | - | TRBD2 | CASSSRLAGGYEQYF | TGTGCCAGCAGCTCAAGACTAGCGGGAGGCTACGAGCAGTACTTC
TRBJ2-2 | TRBV11-3 | once | TRBD2 | CASSLGGRDGELFF | TGTGCCAGCAGCTTAGGCGGGAGAGACGGGGAGCTGTTTTTT
TRBJ2-7 | TRBV20-1 | once | - | CSARGLGEQYF | TGCAGTGCTAGGGGCTTAGGCGAGCAGTACTTC
TRBJ2-1 | TRBV11-2 | - | - | CASSYYNREQFF | TGTGCCAGCAGCTACTATAACAGAGAACAGTTCTTC
TRBJ1-2 | TRBV7-2 | - | - | CASSLARDPAGSNYGYTF | TGTGCCAGCAGCTTAGCTCGGGACCCGGCGGGGTCTAACTATGGCTACACCTTC
TRBJ2-3 | TRBV4-2 | - | - | CASSQDPRTDTQYF | TGTGCCAGCAGCCAAGATCCTCGCACAGATACGCAGTATTTT
TRBJ2-2 | TRBV19 | - | - | CASSPLVSNTGELFF | TGTGCCAGTAGCCCACTAGTGTCGAACACCGGGGAGCTGTTTTTT
TRBJ1-4 | TRBV7-8 | - | - | CASSTAGLGEKLFF | TGTGCCAGCAGCACGGCGGGACTCGGGGAAAAACTGTTTTTT
TRBJ2-3 | TRBV5-1 | - | TRBD2 | CASSADAGGLTDTQYF | TGCGCCAGCAGCGCGGATGCGGGAGGGTTGACAGATACGCAGTATTTT
TRBJ2-3 | TRBV5-5 | - | TRBD1 | CASSLDRGWADTQYF | TGTGCCAGCAGCTTAGACAGGGGGTGGGCAGATACGCAGTATTTT
TRBJ1-1 | TRBV7-9 | - | - | CASSSPPGHPMNTEAFF | TGTGCCAGCAGCTCCCCCCCCGGGCATCCCATGAACACTGAAGCTTTCTTT